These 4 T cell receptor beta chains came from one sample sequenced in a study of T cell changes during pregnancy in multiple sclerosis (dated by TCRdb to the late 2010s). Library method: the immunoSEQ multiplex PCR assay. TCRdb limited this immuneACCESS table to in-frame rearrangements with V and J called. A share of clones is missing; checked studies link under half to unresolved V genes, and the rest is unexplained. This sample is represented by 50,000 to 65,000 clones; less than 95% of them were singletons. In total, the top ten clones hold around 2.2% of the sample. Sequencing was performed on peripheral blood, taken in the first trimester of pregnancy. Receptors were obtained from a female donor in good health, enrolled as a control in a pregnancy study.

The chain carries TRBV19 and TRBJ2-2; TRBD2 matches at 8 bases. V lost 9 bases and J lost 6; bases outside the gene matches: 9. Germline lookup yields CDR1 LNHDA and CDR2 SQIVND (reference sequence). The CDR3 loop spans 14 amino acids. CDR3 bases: TGTGCCAGCGGACTAGCCGGGGGCGCCGGGGAGCTGTTTTTT. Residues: CASGLAGGAGELFF.

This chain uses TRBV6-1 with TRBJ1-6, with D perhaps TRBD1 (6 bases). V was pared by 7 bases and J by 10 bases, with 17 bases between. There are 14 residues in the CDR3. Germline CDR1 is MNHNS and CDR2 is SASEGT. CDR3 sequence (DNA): TGTGCCAGCACTATGGAGACAGGCCCCTCACCCCTCCACTTT. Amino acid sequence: CASTMETGPSPLHF.

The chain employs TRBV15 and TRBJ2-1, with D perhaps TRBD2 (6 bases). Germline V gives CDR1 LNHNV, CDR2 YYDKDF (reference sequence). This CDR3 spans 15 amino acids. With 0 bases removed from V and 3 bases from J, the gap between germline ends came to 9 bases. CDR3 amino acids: CATSRDPTSYNEQFF. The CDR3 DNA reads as TGTGCCACCAGCAGAGATCCGACTAGCTACAATGAGCAGTTCTTC.

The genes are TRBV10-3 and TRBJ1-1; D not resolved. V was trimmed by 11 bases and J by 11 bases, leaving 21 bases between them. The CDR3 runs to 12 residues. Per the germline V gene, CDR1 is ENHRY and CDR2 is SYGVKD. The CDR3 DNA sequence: TGTGCCTCCCTAGAATCTAATGAGGAGGCTTTCTTT. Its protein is CASLESNEEAFF.